This paragraph covers one T cell receptor (beta chain) sequence. These data originate in a study of blood T cell repertoires in COVID-19. On the study more broadly: T cells, B-cell-depleted T cells, or PBMCs provided the cDNA or gDNA that served as material.

The V gene's germline CDR1 is LGHDT and CDR2 YNNKEL (reference sequence). The CDR3 consists of 14 residues. The ends lost 5 bases at V and 2 bases at J; junction bases unmatched: 4. Repertoires were generated with immunoSEQ multiplex PCR, while TCRdb's copy carries only in-frame clones and drops some. The sample contains approximately 71,000 clones, around 84% of which appear only once. Sequencing was carried out using peripheral blood. This rearrangement joins TRBV3-1 (or the pseudogene TRBV3-2) to TRBJ2-3; 7 bases map to TRBD1. The clonotype comes from a man between 50 and 59 years old with acute or convalescent COVID-19. The CDR3 here is CASSGTAFTDTQYF. The DNA for the CDR3 is TGTGCCAGCAGCGGGACAGCCTTCACAGATACGCAGTATTTT.